The subject of this entry is one T cell receptor (beta chain). This clonotype showed up many times. Which antigen it targets is not known. No clone much larger than this one lies a single base away; base qualities are absent. The data originate from a study of patients and donors after allogeneic stem cell transplantation (dated by TCRdb to the early 2020s). V loses 1 base of germline sequence and J loses 9 bases, and the interval between the two ends is 19 bases. CDR1 and CDR2 are drawn from the germline V gene: SGHVS, FNYEAQ. There are 15 amino acids in the CDR3, from cysteine to phenylalanine inclusive. CDR3 DNA only is kept here, 45 bases in frame from base 1. Libraries were prepared through RT-PCR. Sequencing was performed on a NextSeq 550. Using fastp trimming at Q25 and MiXCR clonotype assembly, TCRdb reanalyzed the public sequencing data and kept in-frame beta chains. Entries are consolidated by CDR3 protein sequence, retaining the most common genes and DNA. Counted in this sample were fewer than 250,000 distinct CDR3 sequences; roughly 15% of them appeared once. About 9.9% of the sample is taken by the ten largest.

Recombination connected TRBV7-6 to TRBJ2-7; TRBD1 might be the D gene, on 7 matching bases. Material: blood, either unsorted or a sorted T cell fraction (not recorded which). This receptor was taken from a human donor who was either an allogeneic HSCT recipient or a stem cell or donor lymphocyte infusion donor (not recorded which). It is not recorded whose cells these are; they may come from a transplant donor. DNA sequence: TGTGCCAGCAGCTTAGGTGGGGATAACAGGGGAGGGCAGTACTTC. Its protein product is CASSLGGDNRGGQYF. Joined to the reference TRBV7-6 and TRBJ2-7 proteins, this CDR3 gives the full variable domain: GAGVSQSPRYKVTKRGQDVALRCDPISGHVSLYWYRQALGQGPEFLTYFNYEAQQDKSGLPNDRFSAERPEGSISTLTIQRTEQRDSAMYRCASSLGGDNRGGQYFGPGTRLTVT.